This is a list of T cell receptor beta chains from one sample in a study of blood T cells in healthy people across ages. MiXCR, applied by TCRdb to the 5' RACE reads, yields one record per CDR3 protein. The sample has under 1,000,000 distinct CDR3 sequences, 35% to 40% seen once; the top ten hold under 15%. The sequencing sample was made of blood. Every receptor here comes from a man aged 18 to 29 in good health. Each CDR3 is given with its conserved first and last residue. D genes are given only for firm matches. A row's size may be missing; if present it is once, few, many or a size class.

j_call	v_call	d_call	clone_size	cdr3_length	cdr3_nt	cdr3_aa
TRBJ1-1	TRBV4-3	TRBD1	few	14	TGCGCCAGCAGCCAAGATCGGGGACAGACTGAAGCTTTCTTT	CASSQDRGQTEAFF
TRBJ2-3	TRBV28	TRBD2	few	12	TGTGCCAGCAGTGCGACTAGCGTTACGCAGTATTTT	CASSATSVTQYF
TRBJ2-7	TRBV20-1	NA	NA	15	TGCAGTGCTAGAGACCCAGGAAGGACCTCCTACGAGCAGTACTTC	CSARDPGRTSYEQYF
TRBJ1-4	TRBV30	NA	few	13	TGTGCCTGGAGTGGTGTCTTAAGCGAAAAACTGTTTTTT	CAWSGVLSEKLFF
TRBJ2-7	TRBV2	NA	NA	16	TGTGCCAGCAGTGTGGAAAGGGACGGCCCGGGGGTTTTGGAGTACTTC	CASSVERDGPGVLEYF
TRBJ2-1	TRBV6-5	NA	NA	14	TGTGCCAGCAGTTACTCATGGGGTGACAATGAGCAGTTCTTC	CASSYSWGDNEQFF
TRBJ1-5	TRBV5-1	TRBD1	NA	16	TGCGCCAGCAGCCACGGCCCGGGACAGAGCAATCAGCCCCAGCATTTT	CASSHGPGQSNQPQHF
TRBJ2-3	TRBV9	TRBD2	NA	14	TGTGCCAGCAGCGTAGCCCGGGCGGGAGATACGCGGTATTTT	CASSVARAGDTRYF
TRBJ2-3	TRBV4-1	TRBD2	NA	18	TGCGCCAGCAGCCAAGTTCGACCGGGGGGACTAGCCTCAAATACGCAGTATTTT	CASSQVRPGGLASNTQYF
TRBJ2-1	TRBV9	TRBD2	NA	17	TGTGCCAGCAGCGCAGGAACTAGCGGGGGCCCATACAATGAGCAGTTCTTC	CASSAGTSGGPYNEQFF
TRBJ2-5	TRBV5-1	NA	few	12	TGCGCCAGCAGCGACGCGATTGAGACCCAGTACTTC	CASSDAIETQYF
TRBJ2-1	TRBV5-6	NA	few	15	TGTGCCAGCAGCTTGTTCGGGGGGCCCTACAATGAGCAGTTCTTC	CASSLFGGPYNEQFF
TRBJ2-1	TRBV15	TRBD1	many	16	TGTGCCACCAGCTACCTGACAGGGGGCATTTTCCATGAGCAGTTCTTC	CATSYLTGGIFHEQFF
TRBJ2-1	TRBV4-2	NA	many	16	TGTGCCAGCAGCCAAGATAGGGCGTCGGCTTACAATGAGCAGTTCTTC	CASSQDRASAYNEQFF
TRBJ1-6	TRBV15	TRBD1	NA	23	TGTGCCACCAGCAGAGACTTCGATATTTACCAGGGACAGAAAGAAATTCATAATTCACCCCTCCACTTT	CATSRDFDIYQGQKEIHNSPLHF
TRBJ2-7	TRBV20-1	TRBD2	NA	14	TGCAGTGCCAGTAGAGCGGGGAGCTCCTACGAGCAGTACTTC	CSASRAGSSYEQYF
TRBJ1-2	TRBV29-1	TRBD1	few	13	TGCAGCGTTTCCGGACAGGGAAACTATGGCTACACCTTC	CSVSGQGNYGYTF
TRBJ2-5	TRBV20-1	TRBD2	NA	15	TGCAGTGCTCCTGAGCGGGGGGCAATCTACAATGAGCAGTACTTC	CSAPERGAIYNEQYF
TRBJ2-5	TRBV6-1	NA	NA	10	TGTGCCAGCTACCGAGAGACCCAGTACTTC	CASYRETQYF
TRBJ1-4	TRBV20-1	NA	NA	14	TGCAGTGCTAGAGAGACAGTCGCTAATGAAAAACTGTTTTTT	CSARETVANEKLFF
TRBJ1-2	TRBV20-1	TRBD1	many	14	TGCAGTGCTAGAGGAACAGGGGACGGCTATGGCTACACCTTC	CSARGTGDGYGYTF
TRBJ2-7	TRBV19	TRBD2	NA	11	TGTGCCAGTATGGCGGGAGTCGAGCAGTACTTC	CASMAGVEQYF
TRBJ1-2	TRBV7-2	NA	few	14	TGTGCCAGCAGCTTAGCCGTTCGGGGGCGAGGCTACACCTTC	CASSLAVRGRGYTF
TRBJ2-1	TRBV25-1	NA	many	15	TGTGCCAGCAGTCAGGCAGGGGGGGGAGACAATGAGCAGTTCTTC	CASSQAGGGDNEQFF
TRBJ2-1	TRBV6-5	NA	NA	16	TGTGCCAGCAGTTATCGCGGGGACTGGAGTAGGCATGAGCAGTTCTTC	CASSYRGDWSRHEQFF
TRBJ2-4	TRBV12-3/TRBV12-4	NA	NA	16	TGTGCCAGCAGTTTAGTTCTTCGGGGAACCAAAAACATTCGGTACTTC	CASSLVLRGTKNIRYF
TRBJ2-1	TRBV3-1	TRBD2	few	18	TGTGCCAGCAGCCAAGGGCGTAGCGGGGGGGCCACCTACAATGAGCAGTTCTTC	CASSQGRSGGATYNEQFF
TRBJ2-5	TRBV9	TRBD2	NA	17	TGTGCCAGCAGCCCCCGTCCGACTAGCAGTAGTTCCAATGAGCAGTACTTC	CASSPRPTSSSSNEQYF
TRBJ2-3	TRBV29-1	TRBD2	few	13	TGCAGCGTTCGGGGGGTGGGCACAGATACGCAGTATTTT	CSVRGVGTDTQYF
TRBJ1-2	TRBV7-2	NA	NA	14	TGTGCCAGCAGCCCTACCGACAGGTACCCTGGCTACACCTTC	CASSPTDRYPGYTF
TRBJ2-7	TRBV20-1	TRBD2	few	16	TGCAGTGTCAGGGGTAGCGGGGGGCCTCGAAGAGAGGCCCAGTACTTC	CSVRGSGGPRREAQYF
TRBJ2-7	TRBV5-6	NA	NA	14	TGTGCCAGCAGCCCCCCTCCCACCTACAATGAGCAGTACTTC	CASSPPPTYNEQYF
TRBJ1-1	TRBV12-3/TRBV12-4	TRBD1	NA	12	TGTGCCAGCACCCCTGGGACAGGGGCAGCTTTCTTT	CASTPGTGAAFF
TRBJ1-1	TRBV5-1	NA	few	14	TGCGCCAGCAGCGGTAAACAGCTGAACACTGAAGCTTTCTTT	CASSGKQLNTEAFF
TRBJ2-5	TRBV12-3/TRBV12-4	TRBD2	NA	14	TGTGCCAGCAAATGGGGGGGAGGGCAAGAGACCCAGTACTTC	CASKWGGGQETQYF
TRBJ2-4	TRBV10-3	NA	few	14	TGTGCCATCAGTGAGTCGAGAGGGGATGACATTCAGTACTTC	CAISESRGDDIQYF
TRBJ2-5	TRBV7-9	NA	NA	14	TGTGCCAGCAGCTTAGCCTTCGCGAAAGAGACCCAGTACTTC	CASSLAFAKETQYF
TRBJ2-2	TRBV7-2	NA	NA	16	TGTGCCAGCAGCTTCGGACCATTATCGAACACCGGGGAGCTGTTTTTT	CASSFGPLSNTGELFF
TRBJ2-3	TRBV5-5	NA	NA	17	TGTGCCAGCAGCTTGGCCCCGCTAGCCATGGGCACAGATACGCAGTATTTT	CASSLAPLAMGTDTQYF
TRBJ2-7	TRBV7-9	NA	NA	16	TGTGCCAACAGCTCTAACGGCGGATTGCAAGCTTACGAGCAGTACTTC	CANSSNGGLQAYEQYF
TRBJ2-7	TRBV30	TRBD1	many	12	TGTGCCTTACGGGACAGGGTCTACGAGCAGTACTTC	CALRDRVYEQYF
TRBJ2-7	TRBV3-1	NA	many	14	TGTGCCAGCAGCCAAGATGGGGGGTTCTACGAGCAGTACTTC	CASSQDGGFYEQYF
TRBJ2-5	TRBV7-2	TRBD2	NA	15	TGTGCCAGCAGCCCTACTAGCGGGGGGAGGAATGAGCAGTACTTC	CASSPTSGGRNEQYF
TRBJ2-7	TRBV7-2	TRBD1	few	14	TGTGCCAGCAGACGGGACAGGGGGATCGATGAGCAGTACTTC	CASRRDRGIDEQYF
TRBJ2-7	TRBV20-1	NA	NA	14	TGCAGTGCTCAAGACACCAACGATATGAATGAGCAGTACTTC	CSAQDTNDMNEQYF
TRBJ2-1	TRBV7-8	NA	NA	15	TGTGCCAGCAGCCCACTACTCCCCCAGTCTGATGAGCAGTTCTTC	CASSPLLPQSDEQFF